This T cell receptor (beta chain) was obtained from a study of blood T cell repertoires in COVID-19. Study-wide context: Specimens from acute and convalescent COVID-19 originated in the United States, Italy and Spain. Nucleic acid was either cDNA or gDNA, and it came from T cells, B-cell-depleted T cells, or PBMCs.

The germline CDR1 and CDR2 sequences are MNHEY and SVGAGI. Germline trimming cut 8 bases from V and 8 bases from J; bases unmatched to any gene: 11. CDR3 length: 14 residues. Study processing details: Estimation of nucleated cell counts relied on the amplification of reference gene primers. Libraries were prepared by immunoSEQ multiplex PCR; TCRdb keeps only in-frame clonotypes and omits some of them. The V and J calls and clone size were taken over from that table, and D and trimming were inferred from the DNA. This sample carries over 95,000 clones, around 85% of them seen once, and the ten largest clones take 15% to 20%.

The chain joins TRBV6-5 to TRBJ1-2, with 10 bases matching TRBD1. Sample: peripheral blood. The clonotype comes from a woman in her fifties or sixties with acute or convalescent COVID-19. CDR3 sequence reads: CASGFVGQGVGYTF. CDR3 coding DNA: TGTGCCAGCGGTTTCGTTGGACAGGGGGTAGGCTACACCTTC.